A single sample is the source of the 5 T cell receptor beta chains below, sequenced in a study of cytomegalovirus exposure and HLA in healthy donors. PCR was performed using 60 Vbeta and 13 Jbeta primers. Assay: immunoSEQ multiplex PCR; the TCRdb copy retains only in-frame clones and omits some. Found here are some 86,000 clones, approximately 70% of them singletons; the top ten hold around 2.3%. Source material: PBMCs. Receptors originate from a young man in good health and CMV-seronegative.

The chain links TRBV4-1 to TRBJ2-1; D may be TRBD1 (6 bases). Germline CDR1 and CDR2: MGHRA and YSYEKL. V was clipped by 0 bases and J by 2 bases, with 17 bases between them. CDR3 length: 18 amino acids. CDR3 residues: CASSQEGNVGGPYNEQFF. CDR3 nucleotides: TGCGCCAGCAGCCAAGAAGGGAATGTTGGGGGCCCCTACAATGAGCAGTTCTTC.

This chain connects TRBV5-1 to TRBJ1-1; the D gene is possibly TRBD1 (6 bases). The V gene lost 3 bases and the J gene lost 4 bases, with 13 bases spanning the gap. The CDR3 consists of 14 residues. Germline CDR1 SGHRS, CDR2 YFSETQ. In DNA form, the CDR3 reads TGCGCCAGCAGCTCGGCGCGGGGGCCCACTGAAGCTTTCTTT. It specifies CASSSARGPTEAFF.

V and J are TRBV6-4 and TRBJ1-4; TRBD1 is a possible D gene (5 bases). With 5 bases removed from V and 8 bases from J, the gap between germline ends came to 12 bases. The CDR3 contains 13 residues. In germline, CDR1 is MRHNA, CDR2 SNTAGT. This CDR3 reads CASSREAGEKLFF. The CDR3 DNA reads TGTGCCAGCAGTCGTGAGGCAGGGGAAAAACTGTTTTTT.

V is TRBV6-5 and J is TRBJ1-2; the match to TRBD1 covers 11 bases. The CDR3 consists of 14 residues. Germline CDR1 is MNHEY and CDR2 is SVGAGI. The V gene end was trimmed by 4 bases and the J gene end by 8 bases; junction bases not matched to a gene: 6. CDR3 nucleotides: TGTGCCAGCAGTTGGGACAGGGGGAGTGGAGGCTACACCTTC. As protein: CASSWDRGSGGYTF.

The chain is built from TRBV5-4 and TRBJ1-5; TRBD1 might be the D (6 bases). V lost 2 bases and J lost 5, with 11 bases in between. Per germline, CDR1 SGHNT and CDR2 YYREEE (reference sequence). The length of the CDR3 is 14 residues. CDR3 loop: CASSLEPGDQPQHF. The DNA for the CDR3 is TGTGCCAGCAGCTTAGAGCCAGGGGATCAGCCCCAGCATTTT.